The present TCR beta chain was sequenced within a study of blood T cell repertoires in COVID-19. Across the study: COVID-19 samples collected from the United States, Italy and Spain covered acute and convalescent phases. T cells, B-cell-depleted T cells, or PBMCs supplied cDNA or gDNA.

Original analysis: Amplification with reference gene primers provided the estimates of nucleated cell counts. This table comes from immunoSEQ multiplex PCR, and its TCRdb copy is limited to in-frame clones, with some not included. From that table come the V and J calls and clone size; the DNA was used to work out D and trimming. The sample has roughly 260,000 clones; about nine tenths are singletons. CDR1 DFQATT and CDR2 SNEGSKA come from the germline V gene (reference sequence). The CDR3 runs to 17 residues. J gave up 0 bases and V 3 bases, and 14 bases lay outside the gene matches. Material: peripheral blood. The V call is TRBV20-1, the J call TRBJ2-7; the match to TRBD1 covers 7 bases. The clonotype comes from a man between 35 and 55 years old who had recovered from COVID-19. The CDR3 spells CSASLLQGRVGSYEQYF. The CDR3 bases are TGCAGTGCTAGTCTACTACAGGGGCGCGTAGGCTCCTACGAGCAGTACTTC.